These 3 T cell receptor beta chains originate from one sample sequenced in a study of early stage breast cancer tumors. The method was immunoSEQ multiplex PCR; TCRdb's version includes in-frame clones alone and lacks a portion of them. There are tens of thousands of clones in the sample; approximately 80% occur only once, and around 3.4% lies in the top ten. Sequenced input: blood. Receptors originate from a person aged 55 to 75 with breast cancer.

The chain's CDR3 is CASSGGLSTDTQYF. DNA for the CDR3: TGTGCCAGCAGTGGGGGACTAAGCACAGATACGCAGTATTTT. J is TRBJ2-3 and V is TRBV2, with 7 bases fitting TRBD2. This CDR3 comprises 14 residues. J gave up 0 bases and V 4 bases, and 1 base lay outside the gene matches. Germline V CDR1 and CDR2: SNHLY, FYNNEI.

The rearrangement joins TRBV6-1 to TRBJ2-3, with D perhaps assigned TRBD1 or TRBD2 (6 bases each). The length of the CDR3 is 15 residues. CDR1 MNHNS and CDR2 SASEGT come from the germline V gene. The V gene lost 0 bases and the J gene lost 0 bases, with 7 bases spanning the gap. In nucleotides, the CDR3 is TGTGCCAGCAGTGAAGCGGGGGGCAGCACAGATACGCAGTATTTT. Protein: CASSEAGGSTDTQYF.

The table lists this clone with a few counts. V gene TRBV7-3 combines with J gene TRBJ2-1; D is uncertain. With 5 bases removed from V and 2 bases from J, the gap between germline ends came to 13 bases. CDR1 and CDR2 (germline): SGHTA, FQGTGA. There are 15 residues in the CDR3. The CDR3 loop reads CASSPVAATYNEQFF. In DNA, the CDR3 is TGTGCCAGCAGCCCCGTAGCCGCTACCTACAATGAGCAGTTCTTC.